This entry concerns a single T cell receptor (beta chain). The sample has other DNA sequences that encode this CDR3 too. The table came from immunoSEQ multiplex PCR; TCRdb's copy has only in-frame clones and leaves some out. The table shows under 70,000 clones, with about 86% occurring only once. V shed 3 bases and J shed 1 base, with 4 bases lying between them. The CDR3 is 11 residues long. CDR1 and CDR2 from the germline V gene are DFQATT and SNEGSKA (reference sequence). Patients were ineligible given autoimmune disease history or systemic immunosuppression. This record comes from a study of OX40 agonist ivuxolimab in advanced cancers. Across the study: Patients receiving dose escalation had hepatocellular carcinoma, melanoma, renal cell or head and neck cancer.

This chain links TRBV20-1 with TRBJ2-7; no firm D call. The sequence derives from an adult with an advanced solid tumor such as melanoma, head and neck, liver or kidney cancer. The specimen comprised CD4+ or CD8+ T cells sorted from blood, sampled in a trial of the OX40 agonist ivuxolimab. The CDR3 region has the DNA TGCAGTGCTAGCGGATCCTACGAGCAGTACTTC. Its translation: CSASGSYEQYF.